One and the same sample provided the 22 T cell receptor beta chains below, sequenced in a study of T cells expressing NK-cell markers. Reanalyzing the 5' RACE reads, TCRdb keeps one entry per CDR3 protein, without DNA. Its table lists 550,000 to 600,000 distinct CDR3 sequences. The source material was blood T cells: a sorted CD56 or NKG2C T cell subset, CD4+ or CD8+ T cells, or bulk PBMC T cells (not recorded which). The receptors were sampled from a man aged 18-30 years in good health.

The V call is TRBV27, the J call TRBJ2-3; TCRdb calls TRBD2, which cannot be checked without DNA. The germline gives CDR1 MNHEY, CDR2 SMNVEV (reference sequence). CDR3 length equals 14 residues. The CDR3 protein is CASSSWDSGDTQYF.

This chain links TRBV6-2 or TRBV6-3 with TRBJ2-7. The CDR3 extends over 12 amino acids. Germline CDR1 reads MNHEY; CDR2 reads SVGEGT. The CDR3 spells CASFGSTYEQYF.

The chain recombines TRBV2 with TRBJ2-3; TCRdb returns TRBD1, unconfirmable since there is no DNA. The CDR3 is 14 amino acids. Germline CDR1 is SNHLY and CDR2 is FYNNEI. The CDR3 protein is CASSGLRDQDTQYF.

The chain carries TRBV9 and TRBJ2-3; TCRdb's D gene call, TRBD1, goes unchecked for lack of DNA. Germline V lookup: CDR1 SGDLS, CDR2 YYNGEE. The CDR3 sequence is 15 residues long. The CDR3 here is CASSARDRKADTQYF.

V is TRBV25-1 and J is TRBJ2-7; as DNA is missing, the TRBD1 call by TCRdb cannot be tested. This CDR3 has 16 amino acids. The germline CDR1 and CDR2 sequences are MGHDK and SYGVNS. This CDR3 reads CASSESRVTLVGEQYF.

The chain uses TRBV20-1 and TRBJ1-2; TCRdb selects TRBD1, and the lack of DNA leaves this call unchecked. The germline gives CDR1 DFQATT, CDR2 SNEGSKA (reference sequence). CDR3 length equals 14 residues. CDR3 region: CSASPGQGDYGYTF.

J is TRBJ1-3 and V is TRBV20-1; TCRdb's D gene call, TRBD1, goes unchecked for lack of DNA. Germline-derived CDR1 and CDR2 are DFQATT and SNEGSKA (reference sequence). The CDR3 is made up of 16 amino acids. The CDR3 loop is CSARDSTGGTGNTIYF.

The gene calls are TRBV6-5 and TRBJ1-5; TCRdb gives TRBD1 as the D gene, but with no DNA this cannot be confirmed. Germline V CDR1 and CDR2: MNHEY, SVGAGI. The length of the CDR3 is 16 residues. The CDR3 sequence: CASSYRRVAGNQPQHF.

V gene TRBV3-1 combines with J gene TRBJ2-1; TCRdb calls TRBD1, which cannot be checked without DNA. The germline CDR1 and CDR2 sequences are LGHDT and YNNKEL (reference sequence). The length of the CDR3 is 15 residues. The CDR3 protein is CASSLLAPQGDEQFF.

This sequence joins TRBV6-5 and TRBJ2-1; lacking DNA, the TRBD2 call made by TCRdb goes unchecked. Germline V gene sequence: CDR1 MNHEY, CDR2 SVGAGI. CDR3 length equals 14 residues. This CDR3 reads CASSYSASSNEQFF.

The chain employs TRBV6-1 and TRBJ1-1. The CDR3 consists of 14 residues. CDR1 is MNHNS and CDR2 is SASEGT in the germline V gene. The chain's CDR3 is CASRGTRGGTEAFF.

J is TRBJ2-5 and V is TRBV18; checking the TCRdb D call of TRBD2 is not possible without DNA. There are 16 residues in the CDR3. CDR1 is KGHSH, CDR2 LQKENI, per germline. The CDR3 sequence is CASSPRRLAGEETQYF. The entire variable domain, with the rest obtained from reference TRBV18 and TRBJ2-5, is as follows: NAGVMQNPRHLVRRRGQEARLRCSPMKGHSHVYWYRQLPEEGLKFMVYLQKENIIDESGMPKERFSAEFPKEGPSILRIQQVVRGDSAAYFCASSPRRLAGEETQYFGPGTRLLVL.

CDR3 sequence: CRVMERGMNTEAFF. The chain employs TRBV20-1 and TRBJ1-1; TCRdb returns TRBD1, unconfirmable since there is no DNA. The CDR3 length is 14 residues. The germline V gene has CDR1 DFQATT and CDR2 SNEGSKA (reference sequence).

This rearrangement joins TRBV19 to TRBJ2-1; TCRdb proposes TRBD2, but this gene call is untestable without DNA. Germline V lookup: CDR1 LNHDA, CDR2 SQIVND (reference sequence). CDR3 length: 15 residues. This CDR3 reads CASSIRRASYNEQFF.

The chain couples TRBV6-2 or TRBV6-3 to TRBJ2-6; absent DNA, TCRdb's TRBD1 call cannot be checked. The CDR3 consists of 20 residues. Germline CDR1 reads MNHEY; CDR2 reads SVGEGT. The CDR3 is CASSLNYRDRGLSGANVLTF.

This chain uses TRBV25-1 with TRBJ1-1. This CDR3 spans 14 amino acids. Per the germline V gene, CDR1 is MGHDK and CDR2 is SYGVNS. CDR3 protein: CASTSGGANTEAFF.

The J gene is TRBJ2-1, the V gene TRBV11-3; the TCRdb call, TRBD2, lacks DNA for checking. CDR3 length equals 16 residues. The V gene's germline CDR1 is SGHNT and CDR2 YENEEA. The CDR3 sequence: CASPCPELAGYNEQFF.

This rearrangement joins TRBV5-1 to TRBJ1-5. Germline V gives CDR1 SGHRS, CDR2 YFSETQ. The CDR3 spans 16 residues. CDR3: CASSLAGPVGNQPQHF.

The genes are TRBV29-1 and TRBJ1-1. Germline-derived CDR1 and CDR2 are SQVTM and ANQGSEA. The CDR3 totals 14 residues. The CDR3 sequence is CSVGPRMTNTEAFF.

V usage is TRBV5-1 and J usage is TRBJ1-2; TCRdb reports TRBD1, a call that lacks DNA to check it against. The germline V gene encodes CDR1 SGHRS and CDR2 YFSETQ. CDR3 length: 15 amino acids. The CDR3 sequence is CASSGGTGANYGYTF.

This CDR3 reads CASSPPPATNEKLFF. The V and J genes are TRBV28 and TRBJ1-4. Germline assignment: CDR1 MDHEN and CDR2 SYDVKM. The CDR3 is 15 residues long.

This chain connects TRBV6-5 to TRBJ2-5; TCRdb gives TRBD2 as the D gene, but with no DNA this cannot be confirmed. The germline V gene has CDR1 MNHEY and CDR2 SVGAGI. The CDR3 totals 14 residues. The CDR3: CASSYAGTTSTQYF.